Listed below are T cell receptor beta chains from one sample, sequenced in a study of blood T cell repertoires in COVID-19. The data were produced by immunoSEQ multiplex PCR, yet TCRdb's version contains in-frame clones alone and is incomplete. The table includes roughly 480,000 clones, 89% detected once. The sequenced sample was peripheral blood. The receptors originated from a man aged 18 to 30 with COVID-19, enrolled during active disease. Both conserved end residues are part of each CDR3. The order of the fields is D gene, J gene, clone size, V gene, CDR3 DNA, CDR3 protein. D genes are given only for firm matches. Part of the rows lack a size; the others show once, few, many or a class for expanded clones.

d_gene: TRBD2
j_gene: TRBJ2-1
abundance: once
v_gene: TRBV4-1
CDR3nt: TGCGCCAGCAGCCAAGAAGGAGCGGGAACCCCCCTTTACAATGAGCAGTTCTTC
CDR3aa: CASSQEGAGTPLYNEQFF

d_gene: NA
j_gene: TRBJ1-2
abundance: NA
v_gene: TRBV4-1
CDR3nt: TGCGCCAGCAGCCAGGGCTTGGGGGGGCTTGCTTCCCCCTATGGCTACACCTTC
CDR3aa: CASSQGLGGLASPYGYTF

d_gene: TRBD1
j_gene: TRBJ1-2
abundance: NA
v_gene: TRBV19
CDR3nt: TGTGCCAGTAGTACGTCCCGGGACAGGGGTAACTATGGCTACACCTTC
CDR3aa: CASSTSRDRGNYGYTF

d_gene: NA
j_gene: TRBJ2-7
abundance: NA
v_gene: TRBV11-2
CDR3nt: TGTGCCAGCAGCTTAGTCTTAGCCGAGCAGTACTTC
CDR3aa: CASSLVLAEQYF

d_gene: TRBD2
j_gene: TRBJ2-1
abundance: NA
v_gene: TRBV3-1/TRBV3-2
CDR3nt: TGTGCCAGCGGACTAGCGGGAGTCCGGGAGCAGTTCTTC
CDR3aa: CASGLAGVREQFF

d_gene: TRBD1
j_gene: TRBJ1-5
abundance: NA
v_gene: TRBV2
CDR3nt: TGTGCCAGCAGTGAAAGGACAGGGGGGCGTCAGCCCCAGCATTTT
CDR3aa: CASSERTGGRQPQHF

d_gene: NA
j_gene: TRBJ2-5
abundance: NA
v_gene: TRBV7-6
CDR3nt: TGTGCCAGCCGCGCTGCGGATAGAGAGACCCAGTACTTC
CDR3aa: CASRAADRETQYF

d_gene: TRBD1
j_gene: TRBJ2-1
abundance: NA
v_gene: TRBV7-6
CDR3nt: TGTGCCAGCAGCTCCCTACAGGGGATCTCCTACAATGAGCAGTTCTTC
CDR3aa: CASSSLQGISYNEQFF

d_gene: NA
j_gene: TRBJ2-7
abundance: NA
v_gene: TRBV7-9
CDR3nt: TGTGCCAGCAGCTTAGGGTCTAGAGACGAGCAGTACTTC
CDR3aa: CASSLGSRDEQYF

d_gene: NA
j_gene: TRBJ1-2
abundance: NA
v_gene: TRBV19
CDR3nt: TGTGCCAGTACCAATGGGGCGGATGGCTACACCTTC
CDR3aa: CASTNGADGYTF

d_gene: TRBD2
j_gene: TRBJ2-4
abundance: NA
v_gene: TRBV29-1
CDR3nt: TGCAGCGTTGTAGGTGGGGAGGGTGCCAAAAACATTCAGTACTTC
CDR3aa: CSVVGGEGAKNIQYF

d_gene: NA
j_gene: TRBJ2-1
abundance: NA
v_gene: TRBV4-1
CDR3nt: TGCGCCAGCAGGTCTGACTGGACTCTTTCCTACAATGAGCAGTTCTTC
CDR3aa: CASRSDWTLSYNEQFF

d_gene: TRBD2
j_gene: TRBJ2-2
abundance: NA
v_gene: TRBV4-2
CDR3nt: TGTGCCAGCAGCCGCCGACTAGCGGGGGGCTCGAACACCGGGGAGCTGTTTTTT
CDR3aa: CASSRRLAGGSNTGELFF

d_gene: TRBD2
j_gene: TRBJ2-7
abundance: NA
v_gene: TRBV5-4
CDR3nt: TGTGCCAGCAGCGTGGGACTAGCGGACCCTTACTACGAGCAGTACTTC
CDR3aa: CASSVGLADPYYEQYF

d_gene: TRBD2
j_gene: TRBJ2-3
abundance: NA
v_gene: TRBV19
CDR3nt: TGTGCCAGTAGTGGGCGAGGGTCTAGCGGGAGGAGGTGGAATTTT
CDR3aa: CASSGRGSSGRRWNF

d_gene: TRBD1
j_gene: TRBJ2-1
abundance: few
v_gene: TRBV5-1
CDR3nt: TGCGCCAGCAGCCCTCCCGGGACAGCTGACAATGAGCAGTTCTTC
CDR3aa: CASSPPGTADNEQFF

d_gene: TRBD2
j_gene: TRBJ2-1
abundance: NA
v_gene: TRBV5-6
CDR3nt: TGTGCCAGCAGCTTGGTCGGTAGCGGGAGGGCCGGGCGGGTTGAGCAGTTCTTC
CDR3aa: CASSLVGSGRAGRVEQFF

d_gene: NA
j_gene: TRBJ2-2
abundance: NA
v_gene: TRBV19
CDR3nt: TGTGCCAGTAGTATTCAGGGTTCCGGGGAGCTGTTTTTT
CDR3aa: CASSIQGSGELFF

d_gene: NA
j_gene: TRBJ2-1
abundance: NA
v_gene: TRBV14
CDR3nt: TGTGCCAGCAGCCAGATGCCCGGACAGCCTTGGAGTGAGCAGTTCTTC
CDR3aa: CASSQMPGQPWSEQFF

d_gene: NA
j_gene: TRBJ2-7
abundance: NA
v_gene: TRBV3-1/TRBV3-2
CDR3nt: TGTGCCAGCAGCCAAGTGGGCCGGGAGCAGTACTTC
CDR3aa: CASSQVGREQYF

d_gene: NA
j_gene: TRBJ1-6
abundance: NA
v_gene: TRBV5-1
CDR3nt: TGCGCCAGCAGCTTCCAGGGTATCAATTCACCCCTCCACTTT
CDR3aa: CASSFQGINSPLHF

d_gene: NA
j_gene: TRBJ2-7
abundance: once
v_gene: TRBV28
CDR3nt: TGTGCCAGCAGTCCCCCCGGGACATTCTATTACGAGCAGTACTTC
CDR3aa: CASSPPGTFYYEQYF

d_gene: TRBD2
j_gene: TRBJ2-2
abundance: NA
v_gene: TRBV18
CDR3nt: TGTGCCAGCTCACCACTTGGGACTACGAACACCGGGGAGCTGTTTTTT
CDR3aa: CASSPLGTTNTGELFF

d_gene: NA
j_gene: TRBJ1-6
abundance: NA
v_gene: TRBV6-5
CDR3nt: TGTGCCAGCAGTTATAAGAGGAATTCACCCCTCCACTTT
CDR3aa: CASSYKRNSPLHF